The following is a T cell receptor (beta chain) sequence with its context. Looked up from germline, CDR1 is GTSNPN and CDR2 is SVGIG (reference sequence). V was pared by 2 bases and J by 6 bases, with 11 bases between. The CDR3 extends over 13 amino acids. The data were obtained in a study of a mutant IDH1 vaccine in newly diagnosed glioma. This table comes from immunoSEQ multiplex PCR, and its TCRdb copy is limited to in-frame clones, with some not included. The repertoire consists of roughly 34,000 clones, with about 80% occurring once and the leading ten covering around 9.5%. Time point: baseline, week 1 (first vaccination visit). Treatment here: pre-vaccination baseline after standard-of-care therapy.

This receptor was taken from a man in his forties or fifties with glioma. Some clones in this sample may be carry-over from other donors' samples. Sequencing used peripheral blood mononuclear cells (PBMCs), obtained from a glioma patient treated with radiotherapy, temozolomide or both. The chain has TRBV30 and TRBJ1-5, with D maybe TRBD1 (6 bases). The CDR3 reads CAWSKGGRQPQHF. CDR3 coding DNA: TGTGCCTGGAGTAAGGGGGGACGTCAGCCCCAGCATTTT.